The 15 T cell receptor beta chains reported below all come from one sample, sequenced in a study of T cell responses to AZD1222 COVID-19 vaccine. The assay was immunoSEQ multiplex PCR, and TCRdb's table has in-frame clones only and misses some. The sample comprises some 180,000 clones, around nine tenths of which are singletons, and over 1.5% rests with the top ten. The starting material was peripheral blood, obtained on day 0 of AZD1222 vaccination. Source of these receptors: an adult in good health.

The CDR3 reads CASSYSGGLGTGELFF. In DNA, the CDR3 is TGTGCCAGCAGTTACTCAGGGGGCCTGGGCACCGGGGAGCTGTTTTTT. The chain has TRBV6-5 and TRBJ2-2; 7 bases align to TRBD1. V was clipped by 0 bases and J by 4 bases; unmatched bases: 5. Germline V gives CDR1 MNHEY, CDR2 SVGAGI. The CDR3 is 16 amino acids.

The V gene is TRBV19, the J gene TRBJ1-6, with D uncertain. The CDR3 has 15 amino acids. Germline values: CDR1 LNHDA, CDR2 SQIVND (reference sequence). V was pared by 3 bases and J by 3 bases, with 9 bases between. This CDR3 reads CASSIGLGYNSPLHF. The CDR3 DNA reads as TGTGCCAGTAGTATTGGACTTGGCTATAATTCACCCCTCCACTTT. Full variable domain (remainder filled in from reference TRBV19 and TRBJ1-6): DGGITQSPKYLFRKEGQNVTLSCEQNLNHDAMYWYRQDPGQGLRLIYYSQIVNDFQKGDIAEGYSVSREKKESFPLTVTSAQKNPTAFYLCASSIGLGYNSPLHFGNGTRLTVT.

The chain couples TRBV19 to TRBJ1-5; 7 nucleotides line up with TRBD1. With V trimmed by 1 base and J by 2 bases, 5 bases remained unmatched. Germline V gene data show CDR1 as LNHDA and CDR2 as SQIVND (reference sequence). The CDR3 sequence is 16 residues long. CDR3 region: CASSIGAGTGNQPQHF. The CDR3 DNA sequence: TGTGCCAGTAGTATAGGGGCGGGGACAGGCAATCAGCCCCAGCATTTT.

This sequence joins TRBV6-5 and TRBJ1-2; D is possibly TRBD1 (6 bases). CDR1 is MNHEY and CDR2 is SVGAGI in the germline V gene. V dropped 8 bases and J dropped 6 bases, with 16 bases sitting between them. The CDR3 loop spans 13 amino acids. The DNA of the CDR3 is TGTGCCAGCCGGGAGGGGGAGGTCGATGGCTACACCTTC. Its protein product is CASREGEVDGYTF.

This rearrangement joins TRBV12-5 to TRBJ1-5; D is undetermined. V lost 1 base and J lost 4, with 8 bases in between. Germline CDR1 LGHNT, CDR2 FRNRAP. The CDR3 runs 14 residues. The CDR3 protein is CASGLGDKNQPQHF. The CDR3, as DNA: TGTGCTAGTGGTTTGGGAGACAAAAATCAGCCCCAGCATTTT.

The CDR3 reads CAWSGGDGQPQHF. CDR3 in DNA: TGTGCCTGGAGTGGAGGGGACGGTCAGCCCCAGCATTTT. The chain couples TRBV30 to TRBJ1-5, with TRBD1 as a possible D gene (5 bases). V was cut by 1 base and J by 6 bases, with 10 bases left in between. This CDR3 has 13 residues. Germline-derived CDR1 and CDR2 are GTSNPN and SVGIG (reference sequence).

CDR3 sequence: CAWSGGTAISSYNEQFF. CDR3 bases: TGTGCCTGGAGTGGCGGGACAGCCATCAGCTCCTACAATGAGCAGTTCTTC. The chain joins TRBV30 to TRBJ2-1, with TRBD1 as a possible D gene (7 bases). This CDR3 is 17 amino acids long. V was pared by 1 base and J by 0 bases, with 16 bases between. CDR1 and CDR2 from the germline V gene are GTSNPN and SVGIG (reference sequence).

The chain couples TRBV19 to TRBJ1-5; D unclear. CDR1 and CDR2 from the germline V gene are LNHDA and SQIVND (reference sequence). V lost 4 bases to trimming and J lost 5 bases, with 9 bases between them. This CDR3 is built from 13 residues. DNA of the CDR3: TGTGCCAGTAGTAGAGGGTTGGATCAGCCCCAGCATTTT. Translated: CASSRGLDQPQHF.

DNA for the CDR3: TGTGCCAGCAGCTTAAATCCTAGTGGGGGAAAACTGTTTTTT. It specifies CASSLNPSGGKLFF. This rearrangement joins TRBV7-2 to TRBJ1-4; tentative D call: TRBD1 (5 bases). V was cut by 2 bases and J by 10 bases, with 14 bases left in between. The V gene's germline CDR1 is SGHTA and CDR2 FQGNSA. There are 14 residues in the CDR3.

This chain's CDR3 is CASSIPGQGAGNTEAFF. DNA for the CDR3: TGTGCCAGTAGTATACCGGGACAGGGGGCAGGTAACACTGAAGCTTTCTTT. This chain links TRBV19 with TRBJ1-1; TRBD1 matches at 12 bases. Trimming cost V 2 bases and J 2 bases; bases outside gene matches: 6. Germline V gene sequence: CDR1 LNHDA, CDR2 SQIVND (reference sequence). This CDR3 has 17 amino acids.

This clone has just a few counts. This chain uses TRBV5-1 with TRBJ1-3; D is unclear. From germline, CDR1 is SGHRS and CDR2 YFSETQ. The V end lost 2 bases, the J end lost 11 bases, and 8 bases lay between the germline ends. CDR3 length: 11 residues. This chain's CDR3 is CASSFGAPIYF. The DNA for the CDR3 is TGCGCCAGCAGCTTCGGAGCCCCCATATATTTT.

This clone has a single count. The chain has TRBV10-2 and TRBJ2-2; D might be TRBD2 (6 bases). Between the trimmed V and J ends, which lost 0 bases and 0 bases, there was a span of 11 bases. This CDR3 is built from 17 residues. Germline CDR1 reads WSHSY; CDR2 reads SAAADI. The DNA for the CDR3 is TGCGCCAGCAGTGAGTCAACGGGACTTGCGAACACCGGGGAGCTGTTTTTT. Residues: CASSESTGLANTGELFF.

This chain uses TRBV4-2 with TRBJ2-7; no definite D call. Germline V gene data show CDR1 as LGHNA and CDR2 as YNFKEQ. There are 11 residues in the CDR3. V was pared by 1 base and J by 8 bases, with 6 bases between. CDR3 amino acids: CASSQASKQYF. The CDR3 DNA reads as TGTGCCAGCAGCCAAGCCTCCAAGCAGTACTTC.

The rearrangement joins TRBV5-5 to TRBJ2-3; the D gene is possibly TRBD1 (5 bases). This CDR3 is 15 amino acids long. V was shortened by 0 bases and J by 4 bases, with 12 bases between the two germline ends. The germline V gene encodes CDR1 SGHKS and CDR2 YYEKEE (reference sequence). This CDR3 is CASSLGRVWADTQYF. CDR3 DNA: TGTGCCAGCAGCTTGGGCAGGGTATGGGCAGATACGCAGTATTTT.

This clone was detected once. CDR3 residues: CASSPGLAHQETQYF. As DNA, the CDR3 is TGTGCCAGCAGTCCCGGACTAGCGCACCAAGAGACCCAGTACTTC. The V call is TRBV2, the J call TRBJ2-5, with 9 positions matching TRBD2. In germline, CDR1 is SNHLY, CDR2 FYNNEI. This CDR3 has 15 amino acids. V gave up 5 bases and J gave up 0 bases; unmatched junction bases: 4.